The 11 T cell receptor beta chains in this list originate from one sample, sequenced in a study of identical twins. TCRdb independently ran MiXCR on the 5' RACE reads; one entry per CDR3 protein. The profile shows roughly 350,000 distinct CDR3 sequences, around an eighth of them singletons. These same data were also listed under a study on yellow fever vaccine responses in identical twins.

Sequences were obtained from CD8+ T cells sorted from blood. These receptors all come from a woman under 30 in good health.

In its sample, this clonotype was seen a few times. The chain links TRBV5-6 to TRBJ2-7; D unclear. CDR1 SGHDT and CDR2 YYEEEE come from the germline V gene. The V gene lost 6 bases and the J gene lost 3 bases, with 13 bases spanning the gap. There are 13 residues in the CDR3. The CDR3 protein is CASTHRGIYEQYV. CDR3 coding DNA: TGTGCCAGCACCCATCGCGGCATCTACGAGCAGTACGTC.

The CDR3: CATSDLSTGELFF. The CDR3 DNA reads as TGTGCCACCAGTGATTTATCCACCGGGGAGCTGTTTTTT. The V and J genes are TRBV24-1 and TRBJ2-2; no reliable D call. There are 13 residues in the CDR3. V was pared by 1 base and J by 4 bases, with 3 bases between. The germline gives CDR1 KGHDR, CDR2 SFDVKD.

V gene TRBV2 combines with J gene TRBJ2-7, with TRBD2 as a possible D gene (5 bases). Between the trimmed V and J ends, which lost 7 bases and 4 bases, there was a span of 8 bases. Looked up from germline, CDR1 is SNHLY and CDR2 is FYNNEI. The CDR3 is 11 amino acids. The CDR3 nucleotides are TGTGCCAGCAATTGGAGGTACGAGCAGTACGTC. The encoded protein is CASNWRYEQYV.

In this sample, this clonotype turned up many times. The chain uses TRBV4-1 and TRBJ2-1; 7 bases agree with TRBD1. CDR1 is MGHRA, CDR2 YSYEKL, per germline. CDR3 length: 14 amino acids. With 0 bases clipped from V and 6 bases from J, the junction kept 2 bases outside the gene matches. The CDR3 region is CASSQDSGGNEQFF. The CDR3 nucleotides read TGCGCCAGCAGCCAAGATTCAGGGGGCAATGAGCAGTTCTTC.

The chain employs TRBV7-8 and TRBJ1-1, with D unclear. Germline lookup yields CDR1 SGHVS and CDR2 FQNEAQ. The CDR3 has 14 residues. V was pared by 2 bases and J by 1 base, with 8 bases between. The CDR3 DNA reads TGTGCCAGCAGCTTATTTCCCAGGAACACTGAAGCTTTCTTT. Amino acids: CASSLFPRNTEAFF.

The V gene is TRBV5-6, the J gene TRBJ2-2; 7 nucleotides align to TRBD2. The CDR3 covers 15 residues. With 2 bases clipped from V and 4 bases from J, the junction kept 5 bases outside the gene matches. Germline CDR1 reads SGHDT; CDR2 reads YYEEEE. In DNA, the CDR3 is TGTGCCAGCAGCTTAAATCTAGCGGTCACCGGGGAGCTGTTTTTT. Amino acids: CASSLNLAVTGELFF.

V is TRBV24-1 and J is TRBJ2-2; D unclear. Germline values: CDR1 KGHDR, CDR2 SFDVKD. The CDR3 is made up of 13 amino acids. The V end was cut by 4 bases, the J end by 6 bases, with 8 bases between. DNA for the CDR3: TGTGCCACCAGTGACGGATGGTCCGGGGAGCTGTTTTTT. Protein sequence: CATSDGWSGELFF.

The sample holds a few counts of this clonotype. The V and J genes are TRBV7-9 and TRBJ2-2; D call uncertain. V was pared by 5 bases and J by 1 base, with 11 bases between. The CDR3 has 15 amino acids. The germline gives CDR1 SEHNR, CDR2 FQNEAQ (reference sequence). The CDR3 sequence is CASSLLAQNTGELFF. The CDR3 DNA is TGTGCCAGCAGCCTCCTTGCCCAGAACACCGGGGAGCTGTTTTTT.

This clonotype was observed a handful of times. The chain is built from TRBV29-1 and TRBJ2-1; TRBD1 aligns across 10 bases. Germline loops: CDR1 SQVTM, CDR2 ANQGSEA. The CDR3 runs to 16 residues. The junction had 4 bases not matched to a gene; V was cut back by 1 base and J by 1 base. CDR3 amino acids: CSVEGGTGVSYNEQFF. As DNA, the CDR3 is TGCAGCGTTGAAGGAGGGACAGGGGTTTCCTACAATGAGCAGTTCTTC.

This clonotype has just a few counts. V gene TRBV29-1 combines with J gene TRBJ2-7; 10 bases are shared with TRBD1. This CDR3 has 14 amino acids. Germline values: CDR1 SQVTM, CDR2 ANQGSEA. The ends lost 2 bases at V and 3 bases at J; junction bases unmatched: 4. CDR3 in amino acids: CSVEIRTGGYEQYF. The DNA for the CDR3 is TGCAGCGTTGAAATCAGGACAGGGGGCTACGAGCAGTACTTC.

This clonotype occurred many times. The CDR3 is CSARGTGSGDTGELFF. In DNA form, the CDR3 reads TGCAGTGCTAGGGGGACAGGGTCCGGGGACACCGGGGAGCTGTTTTTT. The rearrangement links TRBV20-1 to TRBJ2-2; 9 bases align to TRBD1. Germline V lookup: CDR1 DFQATT, CDR2 SNEGSKA (reference sequence). V was pared by 3 bases and J by 3 bases, with 8 bases of the junction left unmatched. CDR3 size: 16 residues.